This is a list of T cell receptor beta chains from one sample in a study of response to subunit inactivated influenza vaccine. TCRdb reanalysed the RT-PCR reads using MiXCR and keeps one entry per CDR3 protein. The sample shows about 500,000 distinct CDR3 sequences, less than 7.5% of them seen only once. The sample was PBMCs from blood, taken less than 30 months after vaccination. Source of these receptors: a man between 50 and 69 years old who received an inactivated influenza vaccine. CDR3s include the opening cysteine and the closing phenylalanine or tryptophan. The D gene is left open where the match is weak. Clone sizes are given selectively: once, few, many, or a class where the clone is expanded.

d_call j_call v_call clone_size cdr3_aa cdr3_nt
. TRBJ1-3 TRBV25-1 many CASSPKPESGPSGNTIYF TGTGCCAGCAGCCCCAAACCGGAATCCGGGCCCTCTGGAAACACCATATATTTT
. TRBJ1-1 TRBV30 few CAWSDGGMNTEAFF TGTGCCTGGAGTGACGGGGGGATGAACACTGAAGCTTTCTTT
. TRBJ2-1 TRBV6-1 few CASTPPGFSSYNEQFF TGTGCCAGCACCCCGCCAGGATTTAGCTCCTACAATGAGCAGTTCTTC
. TRBJ2-1 TRBV12-3/TRBV12-4 many CASSLRLVTYNEQFF TGTGCCAGCAGTTTGAGGCTAGTAACCTACAATGAGCAGTTCTTC
TRBD1 TRBJ2-7 TRBV4-1 few CASSPGQDYEQYF TGCGCCAGCAGCCCCGGACAGGACTACGAGCAGTACTTC
. TRBJ2-1 TRBV27 few CASRGTFSGNEQFF TGTGCCAGCAGAGGGACCTTTTCCGGCAATGAGCAGTTCTTC
. TRBJ2-3 TRBV20-1 many CSATSRIAGARLDTQYF TGCAGTGCAACCTCAAGGATTGCGGGGGCGAGATTGGATACGCAGTATTTT
. TRBJ2-2 TRBV20-1 . CSAADTIGDTGELFF TGCAGTGCTGCCGACACTATTGGGGACACCGGGGAGCTGTTTTTT
. TRBJ1-2 TRBV20-1 . CSARDRSGRGNYGYTF TGCAGTGCTAGAGATCGTAGCGGCAGGGGAAACTATGGCTACACCTTC
TRBD1 TRBJ2-7 TRBV10-3 few CAISESTGQGAREQYF TGTGCCATCAGTGAGTCGACGGGACAGGGTGCCCGCGAGCAGTACTTC
. TRBJ2-2 TRBV7-2 few CASSLGFDTGELFF TGTGCCAGCAGCTTAGGGTTCGACACCGGGGAGCTGTTTTTT
TRBD2 TRBJ2-2 TRBV28 . CASSPGLAGDVSTGELFF TGTGCCAGCAGTCCGGGACTAGCGGGAGATGTTAGCACCGGGGAGCTGTTTTTT
TRBD1 TRBJ2-7 TRBV20-1 . CSASDWDRTYEQYF TGCAGTGCTAGTGACTGGGACAGAACCTACGAGCAGTACTTC
TRBD2 TRBJ2-1 TRBV10-3 few CAIRTSGGSEQFF TGTGCCATCAGGACTAGCGGGGGTAGTGAGCAGTTCTTC
TRBD2 TRBJ2-3 TRBV29-1 . CSVEDMLAGGTDTQYF TGCAGCGTTGAAGATATGCTAGCGGGAGGCACAGATACGCAGTATTTT
. TRBJ1-1 TRBV30 many CAWSYDTEAFF TGTGCCTGGAGTTACGACACTGAAGCTTTCTTT
TRBD2 TRBJ2-1 TRBV6-2/TRBV6-3 many CASSYGGSGSIYNEQFF TGTGCCAGCAGTTACGGGGGTAGCGGGAGCATATACAATGAGCAGTTCTTC
TRBD2 TRBJ2-1 TRBV4-3 few CASSQARAGKTYNEQFF TGCGCCAGCAGCCAAGCAAGAGCGGGGAAAACTTACAATGAGCAGTTCTTC
. TRBJ2-5 TRBV11-1 few CASRRDNAAVKTQYF TGTGCCAGCAGACGAGACAATGCGGCGGTAAAGACCCAGTACTTC
. TRBJ2-7 TRBV6-5 many CASSFDSYEQYF TGTGCCAGCAGTTTCGACTCCTACGAGCAGTACTTC
. TRBJ2-7 TRBV12-3/TRBV12-4 few CASSPAAQVNYEQYF TGTGCCAGCAGCCCGGCTGCACAGGTGAACTACGAGCAGTACTTC
. TRBJ2-3 TRBV27 few CASSLRSGLSRGTQYF TGTGCCAGCAGTTTGAGGTCGGGGCTTAGCCGGGGTACGCAGTATTTT
. TRBJ2-2 TRBV6-2/TRBV6-3 . CASIKARQQNTGELFF TGTGCCAGCATCAAAGCGAGACAGCAGAACACCGGGGAGCTGTTTTTT
TRBD1 TRBJ1-2 TRBV7-2 few CASSLLTGAGYTF TGTGCCAGCAGCTTATTGACAGGGGCTGGCTACACCTTC
. TRBJ2-7 TRBV27 . CASRKGFSGEQYF TGTGCCAGCAGGAAGGGGTTCTCAGGCGAGCAGTACTTC
. TRBJ1-2 TRBV20-1 many CSANRVHGYTF TGCAGTGCTAACAGGGTTCATGGCTACACCTTC
. TRBJ2-1 TRBV7-8 few CASSFVSNEQFF TGTGCCAGCAGCTTCGTCAGCAATGAGCAGTTCTTC
. TRBJ2-3 TRBV7-6 few CASSSDNTDTQYF TGTGCCAGCAGCTCCGACAACACAGATACGCAGTATTTT
. TRBJ2-7 TRBV29-1 . CSVTGHPYEQYF TGCAGCGTGACCGGCCACCCCTACGAGCAGTACTTC
TRBD2 TRBJ2-2 TRBV5-1 many CASRWTSMSTGELFF TGCGCCAGCAGGTGGACTAGCATGTCCACCGGGGAGCTGTTTTTT
. TRBJ2-5 TRBV2 many CASSEGRLTVQETQYF TGTGCCAGCAGTGAGGGCAGACTAACAGTCCAAGAGACCCAGTACTTC
TRBD1 TRBJ1-1 TRBV20-1 few CSARDQGGRSFF TGCAGTGCTAGAGACCAGGGGGGCCGTAGTTTCTTT
. TRBJ2-3 TRBV4-3 . CASSLRPETDTQYF TGCGCCAGCAGCCTCCGACCGGAAACAGATACGCAGTATTTT
. TRBJ1-3 TRBV10-3 once CAISNSQLSTLTGNTIYF TGTGCCATCAGTAACTCCCAGCTCTCGACCCTCACTGGAAACACCATATATTTT
. TRBJ1-1 TRBV29-1 many CSDQKGPGAFF TGCAGCGATCAGAAGGGTCCCGGAGCTTTCTTT
. TRBJ2-3 TRBV4-1 . CASSLGWRDDTQYF TGCGCCAGCAGCCTGGGGTGGAGGGACGATACGCAGTATTTT
. TRBJ1-5 TRBV2 few CASSKLGPGNQPQHF TGTGCCAGCAGCAAACTGGGGCCTGGCAATCAGCCCCAGCATTTT
TRBD1 TRBJ2-7 TRBV19 . CASSTQGFPSEQYF TGTGCCAGTAGTACACAGGGGTTCCCCTCGGAGCAGTACTTC
TRBD1 TRBJ2-5 TRBV20-1 once CSARPPGRGQETQYF TGCAGTGCTAGACCCCCGGGCAGGGGGCAAGAGACCCAGTACTTC
. TRBJ2-1 TRBV6-2/TRBV6-3 many CASSYSPGSPYNEQFF TGTGCCAGCAGTTACTCCCCAGGGAGTCCCTACAATGAGCAGTTCTTC
TRBD2 TRBJ2-1 TRBV7-2 few CASSPTPSGKGDF TGTGCCAGCAGCCCCACCCCCAGCGGGAAGGGTGACTTC
TRBD2 TRBJ2-5 TRBV20-1 few CSARDMGGVQETQYF TGCAGTGCTAGAGATATGGGGGGGGTACAAGAGACCCAGTACTTC
. TRBJ2-5 TRBV2 . CASSDLGGRGSRETQYF TGTGCCAGCAGTGATTTAGGAGGAAGGGGGAGCCGAGAGACCCAGTACTTC
TRBD2 TRBJ2-7 TRBV20-1 few CSARVLAVSYEQYF TGCAGTGCTAGAGTGCTAGCGGTGTCCTACGAGCAGTACTTC
. TRBJ2-7 TRBV7-2 medium-sized CASSLGRSYEQYF TGTGCCAGCAGCTTAGGCAGGAGCTACGAGCAGTACTTC
. TRBJ1-3 TRBV6-5 . CASSYSPDSSGNTIYF TGTGCCAGCAGTTACTCCCCCGACAGCTCTGGAAACACCATATATTTT
. TRBJ2-7 TRBV6-1 few CASSERHYEQYF TGTGCCAGCAGTGAACGTCACTACGAGCAGTACTTC
. TRBJ2-5 TRBV5-1 few CASSLENPLSHLYF TGCGCCAGCAGCTTGGAGAATCCACTGAGCCATCTGTACTTC
. TRBJ1-6 TRBV5-5 few CASSLGLEASLHF TGTGCCAGCAGCTTGGGCCTCGAAGCATCCCTCCACTTT
TRBD1 TRBJ2-7 TRBV3-1 . CASSHQPGQEQYF TGTGCCAGCAGCCATCAACCGGGACAGGAGCAGTACTTC